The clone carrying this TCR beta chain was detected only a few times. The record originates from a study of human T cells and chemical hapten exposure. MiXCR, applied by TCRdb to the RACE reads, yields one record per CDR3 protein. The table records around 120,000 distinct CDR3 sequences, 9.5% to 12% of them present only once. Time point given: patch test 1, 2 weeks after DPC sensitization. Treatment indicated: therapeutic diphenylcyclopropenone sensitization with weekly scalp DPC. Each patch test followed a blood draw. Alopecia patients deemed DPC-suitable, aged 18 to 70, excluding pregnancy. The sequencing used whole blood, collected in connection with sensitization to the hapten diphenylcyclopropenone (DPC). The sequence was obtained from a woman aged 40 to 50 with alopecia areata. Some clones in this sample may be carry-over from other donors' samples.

CDR3 residues: CASSSGGVQYF. In DNA form, the CDR3 reads TGTGCCAGTAGTTCCGGGGGGGTTCAGTACTTC. This chain joins TRBV19 and TRBJ2-4; 8 bases match TRBD2. The CDR3 extends over 11 amino acids. Germline CDR1 LNHDA, CDR2 SQIVND (reference sequence). V was pared by 5 bases and J by 11 bases, with 2 bases of the junction left unmatched.